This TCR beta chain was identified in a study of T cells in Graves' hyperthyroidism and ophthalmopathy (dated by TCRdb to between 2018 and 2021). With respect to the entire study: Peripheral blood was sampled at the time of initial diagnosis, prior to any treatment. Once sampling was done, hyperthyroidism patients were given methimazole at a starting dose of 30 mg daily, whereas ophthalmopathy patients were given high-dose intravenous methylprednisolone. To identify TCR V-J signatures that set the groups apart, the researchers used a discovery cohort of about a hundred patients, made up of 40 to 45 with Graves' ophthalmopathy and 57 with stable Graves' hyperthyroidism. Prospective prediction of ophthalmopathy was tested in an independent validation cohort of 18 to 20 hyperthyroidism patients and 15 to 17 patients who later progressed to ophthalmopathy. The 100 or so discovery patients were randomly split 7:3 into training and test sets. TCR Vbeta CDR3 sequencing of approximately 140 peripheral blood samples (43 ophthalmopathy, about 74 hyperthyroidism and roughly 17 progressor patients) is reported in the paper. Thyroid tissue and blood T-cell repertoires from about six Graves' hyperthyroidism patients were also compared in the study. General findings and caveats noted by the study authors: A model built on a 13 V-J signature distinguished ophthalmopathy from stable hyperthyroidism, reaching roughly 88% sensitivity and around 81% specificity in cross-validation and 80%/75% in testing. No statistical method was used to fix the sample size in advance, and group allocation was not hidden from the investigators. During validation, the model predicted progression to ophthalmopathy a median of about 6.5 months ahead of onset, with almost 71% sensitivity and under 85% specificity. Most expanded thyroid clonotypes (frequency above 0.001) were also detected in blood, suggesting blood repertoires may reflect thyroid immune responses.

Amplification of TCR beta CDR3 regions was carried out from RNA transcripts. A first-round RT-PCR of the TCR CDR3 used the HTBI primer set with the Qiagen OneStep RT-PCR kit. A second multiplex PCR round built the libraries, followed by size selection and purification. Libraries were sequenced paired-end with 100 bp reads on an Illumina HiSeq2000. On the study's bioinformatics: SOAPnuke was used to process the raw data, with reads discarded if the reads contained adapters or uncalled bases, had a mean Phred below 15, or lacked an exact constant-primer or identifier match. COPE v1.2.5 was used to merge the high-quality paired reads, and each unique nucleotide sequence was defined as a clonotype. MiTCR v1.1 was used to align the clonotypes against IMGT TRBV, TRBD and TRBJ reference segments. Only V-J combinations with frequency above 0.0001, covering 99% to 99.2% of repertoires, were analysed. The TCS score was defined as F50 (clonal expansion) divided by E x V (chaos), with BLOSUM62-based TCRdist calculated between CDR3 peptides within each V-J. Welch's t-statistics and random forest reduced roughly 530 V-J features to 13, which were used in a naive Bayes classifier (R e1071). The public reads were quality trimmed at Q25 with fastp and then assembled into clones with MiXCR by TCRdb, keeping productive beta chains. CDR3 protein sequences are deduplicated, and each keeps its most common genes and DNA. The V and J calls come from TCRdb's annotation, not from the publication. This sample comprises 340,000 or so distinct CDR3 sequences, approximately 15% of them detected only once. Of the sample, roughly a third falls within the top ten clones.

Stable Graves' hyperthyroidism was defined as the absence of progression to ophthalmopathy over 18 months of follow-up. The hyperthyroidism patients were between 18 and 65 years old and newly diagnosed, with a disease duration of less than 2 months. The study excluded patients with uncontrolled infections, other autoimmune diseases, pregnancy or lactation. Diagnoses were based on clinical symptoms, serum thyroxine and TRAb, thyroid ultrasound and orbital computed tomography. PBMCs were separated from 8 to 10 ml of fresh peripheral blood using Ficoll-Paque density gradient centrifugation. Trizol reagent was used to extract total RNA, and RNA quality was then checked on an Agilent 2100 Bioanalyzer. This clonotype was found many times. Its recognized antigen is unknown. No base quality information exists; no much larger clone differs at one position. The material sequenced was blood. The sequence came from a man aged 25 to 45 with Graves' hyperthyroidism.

The DNA sequence follows: TGTGCCATCAGCCGGACAGCGGGCGAGCAGTACTTC. This codes for CAISRTAGEQYF. The chain is assembled from TRBV10-3 and TRBJ2-7; the D gene is possibly TRBD1 or TRBD2, each agreeing over 6 bases. The CDR1 and CDR2 encoded by the germline V gene are ENHRY and SYGVKD. V and J lose 6 bases and 6 bases, and a span of 12 bases separates them. Including cysteine and phenylalanine, the CDR3 has 12 amino acids. The DNA shown is the 36-base CDR3, in frame from base 1.